This entry lists 17 T cell receptor beta chains sequenced from one sample in a study of blood T cell repertoires in COVID-19. TCRdb keeps only in-frame clones here, not all; method: immunoSEQ multiplex PCR. This sample has 250,000 to 300,000 clones, with more than 75% found just once. The material sequenced was peripheral blood. The receptors stem from a woman aged 60 to 75 with COVID-19, enrolled during active disease.

This chain connects TRBV30 to TRBJ1-2; 9 nucleotides agree with TRBD1. The CDR3 length is 14 residues. Germline V gene lookup returns CDR1 GTSNPN and CDR2 SVGIG (reference sequence). J lost 5 bases, V lost 4 bases, and 8 bases had no gene match. CDR3 bases: TGTGCCTGGACCCAGGACAGGGGAGGTTATGGCTACACCTTC. Its translation is CAWTQDRGGYGYTF.

The chain is built from TRBV30 and TRBJ1-2; the D is unclear. The CDR3 extends over 14 amino acids. V dropped 2 bases and J dropped 4 bases, with 14 bases sitting between them. The V gene's germline CDR1 is GTSNPN and CDR2 SVGIG (reference sequence). CDR3 in DNA: TGTGCCTGGAGTCCCGGTGAGCACTCCTATGGCTACACCTTC. It encodes CAWSPGEHSYGYTF.

This clone was found once. The V gene is TRBV28, the J gene TRBJ1-1; 8 bases agree with TRBD1. The CDR3 has 17 amino acids. CDR1 and CDR2 (germline): MDHEN, SYDVKM. The V gene end was trimmed by 3 bases and the J gene end by 7 bases; junction bases not matched to a gene: 16. DNA for the CDR3: TGTGCCAGCAGTTTTTTCGCGGGGACAGGACGTATGGGTGAAGCTTTCTTT. Residues: CASSFFAGTGRMGEAFF.

The CDR3: CASRPAGGYEQYF. In DNA, the CDR3 is TGTGCCAGCAGGCCGGCGGGAGGTTACGAGCAGTACTTC. J is TRBJ2-7 and V is TRBV3-1 (or the pseudogene TRBV3-2), with TRBD2 matching 8 bases. Trimming at V came to 6 bases and at J to 4 bases, leaving 5 bases not matched to a gene. In germline, CDR1 is LGHDT, CDR2 YNNKEL (reference sequence). The CDR3 length is 13 residues.

The CDR3 nucleotides are TGTGCCAGCAGCTTAGCCGGGACTAGCGAGCAGTTCTTC. This gives the protein CASSLAGTSEQFF. J is TRBJ2-1 and V is TRBV7-7; 9 bases agree with TRBD2. V shed 0 bases and J 10 bases; nucleotides not matched to a gene: 1. CDR1 is SSHAT and CDR2 is FNYEAQ in the germline V gene (reference sequence). The CDR3 consists of 13 residues.

This clone was detected only a few times. The V gene is TRBV30, the J gene TRBJ1-5; D unclear. The CDR3 length is 14 residues. Between the trimmed V and J ends, which lost 1 base and 6 bases, there was a span of 13 bases. Germline values: CDR1 GTSNPN, CDR2 SVGIG (reference sequence). In DNA, the CDR3 is TGTGCCTGGAGTGGTTTCGGGGATATTCAGCCCCAGCATTTT. This translates into CAWSGFGDIQPQHF.

This chain joins TRBV10-3 and TRBJ1-6; D is ambiguous. V lost 4 bases, J lost 0 bases, and 7 bases lay in between. This CDR3 spans 15 amino acids. Germline-derived CDR1 and CDR2 are ENHRY and SYGVKD. The CDR3 here is CAISGRSSYNSPLHF. The DNA of the CDR3 is TGTGCCATCAGTGGCAGAAGCTCCTATAATTCACCCCTCCACTTT.

Only one count was recorded for this clone. The chain joins TRBV11-1 to TRBJ2-7, with 7 bases matching TRBD2. Germline V CDR1 and CDR2: SGHAT, FQDESV (reference sequence). The V gene end was trimmed by 3 bases and the J gene end by 2 bases; junction bases not matched to a gene: 4. The CDR3 contains 14 residues. CDR3 in amino acids: CASSLAAGAYEQYF. The CDR3 DNA reads TGTGCCAGCAGCTTGGCGGCGGGAGCCTACGAGCAGTACTTC.

The V gene is TRBV7-2, the J gene TRBJ1-4; a possible D gene is TRBD1 (6 bases). Germline V gene sequence: CDR1 SGHTA, CDR2 FQGNSA. Trimming shortened V by 2 bases and J by 8 bases, and 12 bases separated the two germline ends. The CDR3 loop spans 14 amino acids. CDR3 sequence: CASSLRGAREKLFF. The CDR3 coding sequence is TGTGCCAGCAGCTTACGGGGGGCAAGGGAAAAACTGTTTTTT.

CDR3 protein: CATGSGSDRETQYF. CDR3 sequence (DNA): TGTGCCACCGGTAGCGGGAGCGATCGAGAGACCCAGTACTTC. The chain has TRBV15 and TRBJ2-5; TRBD2 matches at 9 bases. Looked up from germline, CDR1 is LNHNV and CDR2 is YYDKDF (reference sequence). V lost 8 bases and J lost 4; bases outside the gene matches: 8. This CDR3 has 14 amino acids. The complete variable domain, with remaining parts taken from reference TRBV15 and TRBJ2-5, reads DAMVIQNPRYQVTQFGKPVTLSCSQTLNHNVMYWYQQKSSQAPKLLFHYYDKDFNNEADTPDNFQSRRPNTSFCFLDIRSPGLGDTAMYLCATGSGSDRETQYFGPGTRLLVL.

This clone came up once. This rearrangement joins TRBV6-5 to TRBJ1-1, with 8 bases fitting TRBD1. This CDR3 is built from 13 residues. Germline CDR1 is MNHEY and CDR2 is SVGAGI. V was pared by 4 bases and J by 4 bases, with 2 bases of the junction left unmatched. The CDR3 sequence is CASSWTGFTEAFF. Here the CDR3 DNA reads TGTGCCAGCAGTTGGACAGGGTTCACTGAAGCTTTCTTT.

The CDR3 DNA reads as TGTGCCAGCAGAAATAGCGGGCTCTTCGGAGAGCAGTACTTC. This gives the protein CASRNSGLFGEQYF. The chain combines TRBV3-1 (or the pseudogene TRBV3-2) with TRBJ2-7; 7 nucleotides agree with TRBD2. Trimming cost V 6 bases and J 7 bases; bases outside gene matches: 12. Germline CDR1 LGHDT, CDR2 YNNKEL (reference sequence). The CDR3 has 14 residues.

The rearrangement uses TRBV12-3 or TRBV12-4 and TRBJ2-1, with D uncertain. The V end lost 3 bases, the J end lost 7 bases, and 10 bases lay between the germline ends. This CDR3 has 13 amino acids. The CDR3 nucleotides are TGTGCCAGCAGTTTCGCAGTCCCTAATGAGCAGTTCTTC. This codes for CASSFAVPNEQFF.

The genes are TRBV29-1 and TRBJ1-4; D gene unclear. Germline V gene sequence: CDR1 SQVTM, CDR2 ANQGSEA. V was cut by 4 bases and J by 5 bases, with 20 bases left in between. The CDR3 spans 16 residues. CDR3: CSVAPFWGDGNEKLFF. As DNA, the CDR3 is TGCAGCGTTGCCCCTTTTTGGGGAGACGGGAATGAAAAACTGTTTTTT.

The rearrangement links TRBV5-6 to TRBJ2-1, with unresolved D. Between the trimmed V and J ends, which lost 1 base and 10 bases, there was a span of 9 bases. CDR1 and CDR2 (germline): SGHDT, YYEEEE. The CDR3 consists of 12 residues. The CDR3 bases are TGTGCCAGCAGCTTGCCCGTCAGGGAGCAGTTCTTC. Protein: CASSLPVREQFF. Full variable domain (outside the CDR3, taken from reference TRBV5-6 and TRBJ2-1): DAGVTQSPTHLIKTRGQQVTLRCSPKSGHDTVSWYQQALGQGPQFIFQYYEEEERQRGNFPDRFSGHQFPNYSSELNVNALLLGDSALYLCASSLPVREQFFGPGTRLTVL.

This chain links TRBV5-6 with TRBJ1-2; 8 nucleotides agree with TRBD1. This CDR3 has 15 amino acids. Germline values: CDR1 SGHDT, CDR2 YYEEEE. Trimming cost V 0 bases and J 4 bases; bases outside gene matches: 5. The CDR3: CASSLDPGGAYGYTF. In nucleotides, the CDR3 is TGTGCCAGCAGCTTGGATCCAGGGGGCGCCTATGGCTACACCTTC. The complete variable domain, with remaining parts taken from reference TRBV5-6 and TRBJ1-2, reads DAGVTQSPTHLIKTRGQQVTLRCSPKSGHDTVSWYQQALGQGPQFIFQYYEEEERQRGNFPDRFSGHQFPNYSSELNVNALLLGDSALYLCASSLDPGGAYGYTFGSGTRLTVV.

The CDR3: CASRTGPGTEAFF. DNA for the CDR3: TGTGCCAGTAGGACAGGGCCGGGAACTGAAGCTTTCTTT. This chain connects TRBV19 to TRBJ1-1; 7 nucleotides match TRBD1. The CDR3 has 13 amino acids. Germline V gives CDR1 LNHDA, CDR2 SQIVND (reference sequence). With V trimmed by 6 bases and J by 5 bases, 6 bases remained unmatched.